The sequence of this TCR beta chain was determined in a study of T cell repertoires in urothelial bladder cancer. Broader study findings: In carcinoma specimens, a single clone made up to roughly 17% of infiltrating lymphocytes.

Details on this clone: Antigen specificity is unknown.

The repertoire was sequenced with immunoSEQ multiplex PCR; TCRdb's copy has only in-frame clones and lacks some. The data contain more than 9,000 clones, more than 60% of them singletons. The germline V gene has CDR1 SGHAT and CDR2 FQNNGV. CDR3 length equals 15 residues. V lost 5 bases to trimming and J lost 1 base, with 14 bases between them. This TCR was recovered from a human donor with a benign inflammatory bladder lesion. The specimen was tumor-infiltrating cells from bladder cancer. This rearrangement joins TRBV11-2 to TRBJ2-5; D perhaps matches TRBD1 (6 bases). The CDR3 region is CASSIVWGPQETQYF. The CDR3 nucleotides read TGTGCCAGCAGCATAGTTTGGGGGCCCCAAGAGACCCAGTACTTC.